This T cell receptor beta chain was recorded in a study of cytomegalovirus exposure and HLA in healthy donors. Regarding this clone: Its antigen remains unidentified.

Study outcomes and limitations: A few chains linked to CMV were shown in vitro to be specific for CMV antigens.

Clones were read by immunoSEQ multiplex PCR, and TCRdb kept only the in-frame ones, dropping some. The table includes hundreds of thousands of clones, 86% detected once. The germline CDR1 and CDR2 sequences are MNHNS and SASEGT. The CDR3 totals 14 residues. Unmatched junction bases numbered 5, after V lost 4 bases and J lost 5 bases. The receptor's source is a woman aged 18-30 years in good health and CMV-seronegative. J is TRBJ2-5 and V is TRBV6-1, with 9 nucleotides matching TRBD1. Sequencing input: PBMCs. The CDR3 DNA follows: TGTGCCAGCAGTGGCGGGACAGGGTATGAGACCCAGTACTTC. Translated: CASSGGTGYETQYF.